This T cell receptor (beta chain) was sequenced for a study of T-cell memory formation after mild COVID-19. Whole-study context: Most TCR clusters belonged to a single donor.

Study-wide results and caveats: Mainly in CM and EM were contracting CD4+ clones; CD8+ were in EMRA.

About this clonotype itself: Its antigen remains unknown.

One entry per CDR3 protein results from TCRdb running MiXCR on the 5' RACE reads. The profile covers a few hundred thousand distinct CDR3 sequences, with approximately 23% appearing a single time and under 15% taken by the ten largest. This sequence originates from an adult woman who had mild COVID-19 (a few samples of this study predate the infection). Cell type and time point are not known. The material sequenced was PBMCs or a T cell subset sorted from them (not recorded which).

The CDR3 nucleotides read TGCGCCAGCAGCGAGACAGGGGGCCGCACAGATACGCAGTATTTT. This encodes CASSETGGRTDTQYF. This chain links TRBV5-1 with TRBJ2-3; 10 bases are shared with TRBD1. With 4 bases clipped from V and 1 base from J, the junction kept 3 bases outside the gene matches. CDR1 is SGHRS and CDR2 is YFSETQ in the germline V gene. CDR3 length equals 15 residues.